The clone carrying this T cell receptor (beta chain) showed up just once. Its cognate antigen is unknown. Study-wide findings and caveats: Tumor memory CD4+ T cell TCR gene usage clustered with blood and lymph node memory CD4+ cells and lymph node naive CD4+ cells. Whole repertoires were not studied in the larger cohort, only one V-J beta rearrangement.

Germline CDR1 and CDR2: DFQATT and SNEGSKA (reference sequence). The CDR3 is 14 amino acids. With 6 bases clipped from V and 12 bases from J, the junction kept 18 bases outside the gene matches. The memory fraction was CD4+CD45RO+CD25- cells. Constant-region reverse primers amplified full-length variable regions, followed by semi-nested Nested Universal Primer A PCR. Using its own MiXCR run on the 5' RACE reads, TCRdb lists one record per CDR3 protein. The sample contains approximately 53,000 distinct CDR3 sequences, more than 25% of which appear only once. Sequenced material: tumor-infiltrating memory CD4+ T cells sorted from the breast tumor. Subset in this sample: memory CD4+ T cells, CD4+CD45RO+CD25-. J is TRBJ1-2 and V is TRBV20-1; 8 nucleotides align to TRBD1. This TCR derives from a female donor with breast cancer. CDR3 coding DNA: TGCAGTGCGGAACGTGACAGGGGTGTAAAGGGCCACACCTTC. Translating it yields CSAERDRGVKGHTF.